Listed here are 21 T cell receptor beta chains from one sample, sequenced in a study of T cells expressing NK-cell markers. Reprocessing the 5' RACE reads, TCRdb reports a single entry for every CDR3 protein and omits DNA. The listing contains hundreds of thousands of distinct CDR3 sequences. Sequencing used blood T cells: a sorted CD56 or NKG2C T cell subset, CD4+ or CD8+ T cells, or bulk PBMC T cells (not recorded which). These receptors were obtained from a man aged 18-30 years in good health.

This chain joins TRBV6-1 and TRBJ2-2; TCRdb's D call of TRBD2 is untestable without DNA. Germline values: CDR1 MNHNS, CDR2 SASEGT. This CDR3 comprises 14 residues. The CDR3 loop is CASFKLAGAGELFF.

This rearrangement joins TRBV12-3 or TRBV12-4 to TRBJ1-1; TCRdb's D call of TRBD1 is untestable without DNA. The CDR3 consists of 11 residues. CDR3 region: CASRFTGMAFF.

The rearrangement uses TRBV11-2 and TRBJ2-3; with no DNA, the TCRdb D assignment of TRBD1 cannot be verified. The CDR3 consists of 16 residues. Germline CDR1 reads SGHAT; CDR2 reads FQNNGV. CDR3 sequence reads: CASSLGGRSRSDTQYF.

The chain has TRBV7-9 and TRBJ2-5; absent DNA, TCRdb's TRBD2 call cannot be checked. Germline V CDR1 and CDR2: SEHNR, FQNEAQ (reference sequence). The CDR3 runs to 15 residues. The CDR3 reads CASSFFASGQETQYF.

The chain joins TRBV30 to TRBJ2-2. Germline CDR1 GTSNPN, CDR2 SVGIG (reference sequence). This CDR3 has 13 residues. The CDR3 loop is CAWSAENTGELFF.

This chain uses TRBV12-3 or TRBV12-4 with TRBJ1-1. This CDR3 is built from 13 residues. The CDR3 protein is CASSLGWAVEAFF.

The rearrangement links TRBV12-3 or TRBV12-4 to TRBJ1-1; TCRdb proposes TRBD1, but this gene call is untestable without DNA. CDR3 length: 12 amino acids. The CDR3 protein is CASLISGTEAFF.

The CDR3 here is CASSPMVFDEQFF. The chain uses TRBV18 and TRBJ2-1. The CDR3 covers 13 residues. Germline V gives CDR1 KGHSH, CDR2 LQKENI.

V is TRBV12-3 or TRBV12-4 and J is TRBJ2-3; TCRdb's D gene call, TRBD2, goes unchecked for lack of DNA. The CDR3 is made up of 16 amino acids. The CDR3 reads CASSLEASGSADTQYF.

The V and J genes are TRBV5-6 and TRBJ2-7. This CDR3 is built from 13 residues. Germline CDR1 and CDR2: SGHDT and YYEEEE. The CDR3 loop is CASSFSRQGEQYF.

The CDR3 loop reads CASSHRAGTDYGYTF. This chain links TRBV11-2 with TRBJ1-2; TCRdb selects TRBD1, and the lack of DNA leaves this call unchecked. CDR3 length: 15 amino acids. CDR1 is SGHAT and CDR2 is FQNNGV in the germline V gene. The full variable domain, its missing parts supplied by reference TRBV11-2 and TRBJ1-2, is EAGVAQSPRYKIIEKRQSVAFWCNPISGHATLYWYQQILGQGPKLLIQFQNNGVVDDSQLPKDRFSAERLKGVDSTLKIQPAKLEDSAVYLCASSHRAGTDYGYTFGSGTRLTVV.

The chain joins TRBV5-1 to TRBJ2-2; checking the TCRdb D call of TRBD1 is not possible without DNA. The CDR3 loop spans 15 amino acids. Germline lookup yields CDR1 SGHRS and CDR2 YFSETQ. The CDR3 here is CASSLGQGATGELFF.

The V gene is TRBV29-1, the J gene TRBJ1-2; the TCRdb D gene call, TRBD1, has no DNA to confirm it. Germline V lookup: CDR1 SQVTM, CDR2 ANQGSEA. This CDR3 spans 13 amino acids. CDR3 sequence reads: CSAGTGPNYGYTF. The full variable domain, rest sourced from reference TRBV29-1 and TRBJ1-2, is SAVISQKPSRDICQRGTSLTIQCQVDSQVTMMFWYRQQPGQSLTLIATANQGSEATYESGFVIDKFPISRPNLTFSTLTVSNMSPEDSSIYLCSAGTGPNYGYTFGSGTRLTVV.

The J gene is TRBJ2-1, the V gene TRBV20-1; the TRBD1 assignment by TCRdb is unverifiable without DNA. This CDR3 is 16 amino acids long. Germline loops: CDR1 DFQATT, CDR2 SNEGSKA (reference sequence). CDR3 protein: CSAAGDRPGSYNEQFF.

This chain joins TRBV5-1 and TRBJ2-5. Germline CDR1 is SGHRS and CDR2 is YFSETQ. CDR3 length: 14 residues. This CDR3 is CASSLDRVSETQYF. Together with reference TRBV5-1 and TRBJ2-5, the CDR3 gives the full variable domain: KAGVTQTPRYLIKTRGQQVTLSCSPISGHRSVSWYQQTPGQGLQFLFEYFSETQRNKGNFPGRFSGRQFSNSRSEMNVSTLELGDSALYLCASSLDRVSETQYFGPGTRLLVL.

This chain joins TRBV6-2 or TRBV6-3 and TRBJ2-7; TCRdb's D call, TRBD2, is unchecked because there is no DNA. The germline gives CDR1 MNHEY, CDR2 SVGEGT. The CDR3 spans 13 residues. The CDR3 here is CASSWTSYYEQYF.

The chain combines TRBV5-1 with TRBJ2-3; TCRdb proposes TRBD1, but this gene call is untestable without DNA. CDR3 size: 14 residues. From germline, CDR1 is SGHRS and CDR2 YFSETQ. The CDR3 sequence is CASSVTGSTDTQYF.

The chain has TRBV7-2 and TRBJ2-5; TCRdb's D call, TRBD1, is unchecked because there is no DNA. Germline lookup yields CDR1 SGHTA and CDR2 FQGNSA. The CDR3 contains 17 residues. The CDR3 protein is CASSSSGTRVIKETQYF.

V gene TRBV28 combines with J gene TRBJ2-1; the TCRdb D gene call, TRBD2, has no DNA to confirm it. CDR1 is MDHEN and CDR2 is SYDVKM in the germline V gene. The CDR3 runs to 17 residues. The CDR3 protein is CASSFTRSGTSYNEQFF.

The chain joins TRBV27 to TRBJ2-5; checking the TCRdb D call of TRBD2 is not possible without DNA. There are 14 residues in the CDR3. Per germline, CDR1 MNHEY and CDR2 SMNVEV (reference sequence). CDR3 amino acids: CASSLLGSQETQYF.

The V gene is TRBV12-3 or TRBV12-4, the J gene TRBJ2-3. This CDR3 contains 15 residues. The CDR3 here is CASSLGRSSTDTQYF.